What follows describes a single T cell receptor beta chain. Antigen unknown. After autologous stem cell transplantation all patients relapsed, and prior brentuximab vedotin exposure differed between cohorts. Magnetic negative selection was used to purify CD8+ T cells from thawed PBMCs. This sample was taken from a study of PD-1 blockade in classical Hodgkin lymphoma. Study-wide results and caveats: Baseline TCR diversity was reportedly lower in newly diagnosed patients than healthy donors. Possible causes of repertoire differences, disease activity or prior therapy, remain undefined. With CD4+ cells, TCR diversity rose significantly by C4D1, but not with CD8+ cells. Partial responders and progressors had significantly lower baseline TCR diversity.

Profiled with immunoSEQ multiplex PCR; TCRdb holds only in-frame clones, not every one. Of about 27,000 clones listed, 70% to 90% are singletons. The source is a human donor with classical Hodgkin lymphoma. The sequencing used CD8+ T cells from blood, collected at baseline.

In DNA, the CDR3 is TGTGCCAGCAGGCCAGCGGGCGGCCTTGCCTACGAGCAGTACTTC. This encodes CASRPAGGLAYEQYF. This chain uses TRBV27 with TRBJ2-7; possibly TRBD2 for D (6 bases). Trimming took 6 bases from V and 2 from J, leaving 17 bases between them. The germline CDR1 and CDR2 sequences are MNHEY and SMNVEV (reference sequence). The CDR3 length is 15 residues.